What follows describes a single TCR beta chain. V was clipped by 5 bases and J by 0 bases, with 9 bases between them. The V gene's germline CDR1 is SGHTA and CDR2 FQGNSA. This CDR3 region has 14 residues. Enrollees, about 18 to 89 years old, lived in around 23 US areas. Cohort placement rested on clinical history that participants reported themselves. The sample originates from a study of blood T cell repertoires in COVID-19. Study-wide background: Nucleic acid was either cDNA or gDNA, and it came from T cells, B-cell-depleted T cells, or PBMCs.

Sequenced by immunoSEQ multiplex PCR; TCRdb stores in-frame clones only, minus some. The table records roughly 250,000 clones, around 90% of them present only once. This chain uses TRBV7-2 with TRBJ2-3, with a tentative D call TRBD1 (5 bases). Specimen: PBMCs or T cells enriched from blood (not recorded which). The receptor's source is a woman aged 25 to 39 with acute COVID-19. For the CDR3, the DNA is TGTGCCAGCAGCCCAGGACATAGCACAGATACGCAGTATTTT. It translates to CASSPGHSTDTQYF.